Following are 18 T cell receptor beta chains from one sample sequenced in a study of tumor-infiltrating lymphocytes in oesophageal squamous cell carcinoma. Each CDR3 protein is one row after TCRdb ran MiXCR on the PCR reads. The sample holds about 22,000 distinct CDR3 sequences, around 37% seen once. The sample was esophageal tumor tissue. The receptors come from a female donor with esophageal squamous cell carcinoma.

In its sample, this clonotype was seen a few times. The chain recombines TRBV5-6 with TRBJ2-7; TRBD2 matches 10 bases. Trimming took 3 bases from V and 7 from J; bases not matched to a gene: 10. The CDR3 has 15 amino acids. In germline, CDR1 is SGHDT, CDR2 YYEEEE. The CDR3 spells CASSSPAGGYNEQYF. CDR3 bases: TGTGCCAGCAGCTCCCCAGCGGGAGGGTACAATGAGCAGTACTTC.

The CDR3 bases are TGTGCCAGCAGCCCCAGGGGAAAGGGCACCGGGGAGCTGTTTTTT. It is translated as CASSPRGKGTGELFF. The chain uses TRBV11-3 and TRBJ2-2, with D possibly matching TRBD1 (6 bases). The V gene lost 5 bases and the J gene lost 4 bases, with 14 bases spanning the gap. This CDR3 is 15 amino acids long. Germline V gene data show CDR1 as SGHNT and CDR2 as YENEEA.

This clonotype was picked up many times. The chain employs TRBV28 and TRBJ2-1; 8 nucleotides agree with TRBD2. The CDR3 has 15 amino acids. Losses at the gene ends were 5 bases for V and 1 base for J; bases not matched to a gene: 4. The germline gives CDR1 MDHEN, CDR2 SYDVKM. CDR3 sequence (DNA): TGTGCCAGCAGTATACTAGCGGAGTCCTACAATGAGCAGTTCTTC. Translation: CASSILAESYNEQFF.

This clonotype has only a few counts. The rearrangement links TRBV18 to TRBJ1-4; TRBD1 might be the D (6 bases). The length of the CDR3 is 15 residues. Germline values: CDR1 KGHSH, CDR2 LQKENI. Trimming removed 3 bases at V and 11 bases at J, with 19 bases between. CDR3 DNA: TGTGCCAGCTCACCCACGGACAGTTTTAATGGGAAACTGTTTTTT. Translated: CASSPTDSFNGKLFF.

This clonotype was counted a few times. The CDR3 does not close with the conserved phenylalanine or tryptophan, likely indicating a read error. The DNA is left out, because the CDR3 cannot be placed on it with certainty; the CDR3 is given as TCRdb lists it. The V call is TRBV6-6, the J call TRBJ2-5; the D call in the table, TRBD1, was not verified against the DNA. The CDR3 totals 16 residues, both ends included. Germline V gene sequence: CDR1 MNHNY, CDR2 SVGAGI (reference sequence). CDR3 in amino acids: CASSYQGGGGGYTFGS.

This clonotype has a count of ten or more. This rearrangement joins TRBV6-4 to TRBJ1-1; TRBD1 matches 8 bases. Per the germline V gene, CDR1 is MRHNA and CDR2 is SNTAGT. V gave up 5 bases and J gave up 4 bases; unmatched junction bases: 18. This CDR3 is 18 amino acids long. The CDR3 sequence: CASSSPEGQAPRGTEAFF. The CDR3 bases are TGTGCCAGCAGTTCCCCCGAGGGACAGGCCCCCAGGGGCACTGAAGCTTTCTTT.

This clonotype was detected many times. This rearrangement joins TRBV18 to TRBJ2-2; D ambiguous. Germline values: CDR1 KGHSH, CDR2 LQKENI. The CDR3 spans 16 residues. V shed 3 bases and J shed 0 bases, with 11 bases lying between them. The DNA for the CDR3 is TGTGCCAGCTCACCTTTAAGACAAACGAACACCGGGGAGCTGTTTTTT. As protein: CASSPLRQTNTGELFF.

This clonotype was seen only a few times. Because the CDR3 is missing its conserved closing phenylalanine or tryptophan, this is likely a read error. The limits of the CDR3 on the DNA are not certain, so only TCRdb's listed CDR3 is given. This rearrangement joins TRBV11-2 to TRBJ2-7; the table's TRBD2 call for D was not verified on the DNA. The CDR3 length equals 16 residues, ends included. Germline assignment: CDR1 SGHAT and CDR2 FQNNGV. Here the CDR3 reads CASSLEAGLRGYTFGS.

The chain couples TRBV7-4 to TRBJ2-2, with D uncertain. In germline, CDR1 is SGHVT, CDR2 SQSDAQ. The CDR3 covers 17 residues. V dropped 6 bases and J dropped 0 bases, with 17 bases sitting between them. The CDR3 reads CASRITITGSNTGELFF. The CDR3 nucleotides read TGTGCCAGCAGGATTACTATAACCGGTTCGAACACCGGGGAGCTGTTTTTT. The variable domain in full, with the rest retrieved from reference TRBV7-4 and TRBJ2-2, is GAGVSQSPRYKVAKRGRDVALRCDSISGHVTLYWYRQTLGQGSEVLTYSQSDAQRDKSGRPSGRFSAERPERSVSTLKIQRTEQGDSAVYLCASRITITGSNTGELFFGEGSRLTVL.

The chain recombines TRBV11-2 with TRBJ2-1; tentative D call: TRBD2 (5 bases). The DNA end is a closer match to TRBJ2-3, so the J assignment may be wrong. The length of the CDR3 is 15 residues. CDR1 is SGHAT and CDR2 is FQNNGV in the germline V gene. This CDR3 reads CASSPLRVGWDTQYF. For the CDR3, the DNA is TGTGCCAGCAGCCCTTTGAGGGTGGGGTGGGATACGCAGTATTTT.

This clonotype was found many times. The chain carries TRBV14 and TRBJ2-1; TRBD2 agrees at 7 bases. From germline, CDR1 is SGHDN and CDR2 FVKESK. This CDR3 has 16 amino acids. Unmatched junction bases numbered 8, after V lost 4 bases and J lost 2 bases. This CDR3 reads CASSPPGLLPYNEQFF. In nucleotides, the CDR3 is TGTGCCAGCAGCCCTCCGGGACTACTACCCTACAATGAGCAGTTCTTC.

V usage is TRBV6-1 and J usage is TRBJ1-1; D is unresolved. V dropped 10 bases and J dropped 4 bases, with 16 bases sitting between them. The CDR3 is 13 amino acids. CDR1 and CDR2 (germline): MNHNS, SASEGT. The CDR3 loop reads CATKRGRSTEAFF. DNA of the CDR3: TGTGCCACTAAACGAGGGCGCTCCACTGAAGCTTTCTTT.

The chain recombines TRBV7-2 with TRBJ2-5, with 11 bases that match TRBD2. V shed 0 bases and J 4 bases; nucleotides not matched to a gene: 1. CDR1 and CDR2 (germline): SGHTA, FQGNSA. The CDR3 covers 15 residues. CDR3 nucleotides: TGTGCCAGCAGCTTAGCAACTAGCGGGGGAGAGACCCAGTACTTC. Its translation is CASSLATSGGETQYF.

The gene calls are TRBV7-4 and TRBJ2-3; no reliable D call. Germline V gives CDR1 SGHVT, CDR2 SQSDAQ. The CDR3 contains 13 residues. The germline V and J ends were trimmed by 1 base and 6 bases, with 8 bases remaining between them. In DNA form, the CDR3 reads TGTGCCAGCAGCTTAGGGGTTTCCGATACGCAGTATTTT. It codes for CASSLGVSDTQYF.

This clonotype ranks as medium-sized (0.01 to 0.1%). The V and J genes are TRBV7-2 and TRBJ2-1; D perhaps matches TRBD1 (5 bases). Germline V gene data show CDR1 as SGHTA and CDR2 as FQGNSA. V lost 2 bases and J lost 7, with 9 bases in between. The CDR3 consists of 13 residues. CDR3 residues: CASSLSRANEQFF. CDR3 DNA sequence: TGTGCCAGCAGCTTATCCAGGGCGAATGAGCAGTTCTTC. The whole variable domain, filled in from reference TRBV7-2 and TRBJ2-1, reads GAGVSQSPSNKVTEKGKDVELRCDPISGHTALYWYRQSLGQGLEFLIYFQGNSAPDKSGLPSDRFSAERTGGSVSTLTIQRTQQEDSAVYLCASSLSRANEQFFGPGTRLTVL.

Sample share makes this clonotype medium-sized (0.01 to 0.1%). V usage is TRBV7-3 and J usage is TRBJ2-1; D is unclear. The CDR3 runs 15 residues. Germline CDR1 is SGHTA and CDR2 is FQGTGA. V was pared by 4 bases and J by 0 bases, with 10 bases between. The CDR3 sequence: CASSSAKSSYNEQFF. The CDR3 DNA is TGTGCCAGCAGCTCCGCAAAAAGCTCCTACAATGAGCAGTTCTTC.

This clonotype was observed a single time. This CDR3 is missing its conserved last phenylalanine or tryptophan, likely due to a read error. It is unclear where the CDR3 begins or ends on the DNA, so no DNA is shown, and the CDR3 is as TCRdb lists it. The chain carries TRBV7-8 and TRBJ2-6; the table's D call of TRBD1 was not tested on the DNA. Per germline, CDR1 SGHVS and CDR2 FQNEAQ. From its first to its last residue, the CDR3 has 8 amino acids. The CDR3 sequence: CASSYRGR.

This clonotype was counted at least ten times. The V and J genes are TRBV6-2 or TRBV6-3 and TRBJ2-7, with 14 bases matching TRBD2. Germline-derived CDR1 and CDR2 are MNHEY and SVGEGT. The CDR3 loop spans 16 amino acids. The V and J ends lost 2 bases and 4 bases, in that order; junction bases with no gene match: 4. For the CDR3, the DNA is TGTGCCAGCAGTTACACTGGGACTAGCGGGAGTTACGAGCAGTACTTC. Translation gives CASSYTGTSGSYEQYF.